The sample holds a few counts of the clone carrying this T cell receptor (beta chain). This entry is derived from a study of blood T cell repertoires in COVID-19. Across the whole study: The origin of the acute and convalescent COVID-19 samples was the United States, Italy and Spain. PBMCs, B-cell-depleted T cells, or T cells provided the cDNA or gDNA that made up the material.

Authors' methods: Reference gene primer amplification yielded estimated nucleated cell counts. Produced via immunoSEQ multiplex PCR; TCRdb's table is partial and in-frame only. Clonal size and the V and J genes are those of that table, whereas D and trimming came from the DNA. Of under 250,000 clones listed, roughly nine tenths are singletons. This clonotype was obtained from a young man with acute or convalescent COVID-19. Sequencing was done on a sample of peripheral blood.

The CDR3, as DNA: TGTGCCAGCAGCTTAGGGGCAGGGGGCCCCAATCAGCCCCAGCATTTT. Translated, it gives CASSLGAGGPNQPQHF. The V call is TRBV7-9, the J call TRBJ1-5; 8 nucleotides line up with TRBD1. This CDR3 has 16 amino acids. J gave up 3 bases and V 1 base, and 5 bases lay outside the gene matches. CDR1 is SEHNR and CDR2 is FQNEAQ in the germline V gene (reference sequence).